The 16 T cell receptor beta chains given below trace back to one sample, sequenced in a study of T cells after yellow fever vaccination. TCRdb re-called the 5' RACE reads with MiXCR, one entry per CDR3 protein. The table records about 580,000 distinct CDR3 sequences, less than 20% of them present only once. Source: PBMCs, taken about 5 days after the first yellow fever vaccination. All receptors come from a young man who received the YFV17D yellow fever vaccine.

This clonotype came up a few times. The chain couples TRBV6-1 to TRBJ2-4, with TRBD2 as a possible D gene (6 bases). The V gene's germline CDR1 is MNHNS and CDR2 SASEGT. Trimming took 8 bases from V and 2 from J, leaving 16 bases between them. CDR3 length: 15 residues. CDR3 loop: CASARGLTTKNIQYF. CDR3 sequence (DNA): TGTGCCAGCGCACGGGGGTTGACGACCAAAAACATTCAGTACTTC.

The chain has TRBV7-9 and TRBJ2-2; 8 bases align to TRBD2. The CDR3 contains 16 residues. The J segment lost 2 bases and the V segment lost 8 bases, leaving 10 bases of the junction unmatched. Germline V lookup: CDR1 SEHNR, CDR2 FQNEAQ (reference sequence). The chain's CDR3 is CASPSSGGANTGELFF. The CDR3 DNA is TGTGCCAGCCCCTCCTCCGGGGGGGCAAACACCGGGGAGCTGTTTTTT.

Many counts were recorded for this clonotype. The V and J genes are TRBV6-1 and TRBJ1-3; D unclear. The CDR3 length is 14 residues. V was clipped by 7 bases and J by 2 bases, with 12 bases between them. The germline V gene has CDR1 MNHNS and CDR2 SASEGT. CDR3: CASTEISAGNTIYF. As DNA, the CDR3 is TGTGCCAGCACCGAAATTTCGGCTGGAAACACCATATATTTT.

The chain recombines TRBV5-1 with TRBJ1-2, with a tentative D call TRBD1 (6 bases). This CDR3 has 13 amino acids. Per the germline V gene, CDR1 is SGHRS and CDR2 is YFSETQ. V lost 4 bases to trimming and J lost 5 bases, with 12 bases between them. CDR3 DNA sequence: TGCGCCAGCAGCGTGGACAGAGAATATGGCTACACCTTC. Its translation is CASSVDREYGYTF. Variable domain in full (rest from reference TRBV5-1 and TRBJ1-2): KAGVTQTPRYLIKTRGQQVTLSCSPISGHRSVSWYQQTPGQGLQFLFEYFSETQRNKGNFPGRFSGRQFSNSRSEMNVSTLELGDSALYLCASSVDREYGYTFGSGTRLTVV.

This clonotype was counted at least ten times. The V call is TRBV11-2, the J call TRBJ2-5, with D uncertain. CDR3 length: 13 amino acids. Germline V gene lookup returns CDR1 SGHAT and CDR2 FQNNGV. V was trimmed by 0 bases and J by 7 bases, leaving 9 bases between them. The CDR3 sequence: CASSLEGVGTQYF. CDR3 nucleotides: TGTGCCAGCAGCTTAGAAGGCGTTGGGACCCAGTACTTC.

The genes are TRBV28 and TRBJ1-5; 7 positions agree with TRBD1. The trim removed 4 bases at V and 2 bases at J, leaving 5 bases unmatched. The CDR3 is 15 amino acids. Germline CDR1 is MDHEN and CDR2 is SYDVKM. The CDR3 loop reads CASSSTGLGNQPQHF. The CDR3 coding sequence is TGTGCCAGCAGTTCGACAGGGTTAGGCAATCAGCCCCAGCATTTT.

This clonotype has more than one count but fewer than ten. The V call is TRBV6-5, the J call TRBJ2-5, with unresolved D. This CDR3 comprises 16 residues. CDR1 MNHEY and CDR2 SVGAGI come from the germline V gene. Trimming left V 0 bases short and J 5 bases short, with 16 bases between. The CDR3: CASSYSPSQVAETQYF. In DNA form, the CDR3 reads TGTGCCAGCAGTTACTCACCTAGTCAGGTGGCGGAGACCCAGTACTTC.

The V gene is TRBV27, the J gene TRBJ2-3; a weak D match, TRBD2 (5 bases). V was pared by 3 bases and J by 6 bases, with 10 bases between. The CDR3 contains 13 residues. Germline CDR1 reads MNHEY; CDR2 reads SMNVEV (reference sequence). DNA of the CDR3: TGTGCCAGCAGTTTTCGGCCGGGGGATACGCAGTATTTT. Amino acids: CASSFRPGDTQYF.

The chain combines TRBV3-1 with TRBJ1-1, with D hard to call. The germline V gene has CDR1 LGHDT and CDR2 YNNKEL (reference sequence). Trimming removed 4 bases from V and 5 bases from J, with 14 bases in between. The CDR3 is 14 residues long. For the CDR3, the DNA is TGTGCCAGCAGCCCCACTATTCTGAGGACTGAAGCTTTCTTT. Translated, it gives CASSPTILRTEAFF.

J is TRBJ2-2 and V is TRBV5-1; 8 nucleotides match TRBD2. Trimming took 5 bases from V and 5 from J; bases not matched to a gene: 14. The CDR3 runs 17 residues. Germline-derived CDR1 and CDR2 are SGHRS and YFSETQ. The chain's CDR3 is CASRPIEAGADTGELFF. The CDR3 DNA reads as TGCGCCAGCAGGCCGATTGAAGCGGGGGCTGATACCGGGGAGCTGTTTTTT.

The V call is TRBV5-4, the J call TRBJ2-7; D is undetermined. This CDR3 contains 10 residues. Germline V CDR1 and CDR2: SGHNT, YYREEE (reference sequence). The V end lost 6 bases, the J end lost 9 bases, and 10 bases lay between the germline ends. CDR3 bases: TGTGCCAGCACGCCTTCCGTGCAGTACTTC. Translated, it gives CASTPSVQYF.

There are a few counts of this clonotype. The chain couples TRBV7-2 to TRBJ2-5; 8 bases align to TRBD2. Germline-derived CDR1 and CDR2 are SGHTA and FQGNSA. Trimming removed 1 base from V and 5 bases from J; junction bases left unmatched: 6. The CDR3 sequence is 15 residues long. The CDR3 region has the DNA TGTGCCAGCAGCTTAGAAGCGGGGGCGCGCGAGACCCAGTACTTC. It translates to CASSLEAGARETQYF.

This clonotype was detected a few times. The rearrangement links TRBV20-1 to TRBJ2-3; D tentatively fits TRBD1 or TRBD2 (6 bases each). The V end was cut by 3 bases, the J end by 0 bases, with 13 bases between. Germline CDR1 and CDR2: DFQATT and SNEGSKA (reference sequence). The CDR3 consists of 15 residues. This CDR3 is CSASLRGPSTDTQYF. The CDR3 region has the DNA TGCAGTGCTAGCCTCCGGGGGCCGAGCACAGATACGCAGTATTTT.

The rearrangement uses TRBV7-2 and TRBJ2-7; D possibly uses TRBD1 or TRBD2 (6 bases each). CDR3 length: 13 residues. Germline V gives CDR1 SGHTA, CDR2 FQGNSA. CDR3 sequence: CASSEYPMGGLNV. The CDR3 nucleotides are TGTGCCAGCAGCGAATATCCCATGGGGGGCCTGAACGTC.

This sequence joins TRBV6-1 and TRBJ1-1; 9 bases are shared with TRBD1. This CDR3 is built from 14 residues. Germline loops: CDR1 MNHNS, CDR2 SASEGT. V lost 4 bases, J lost 6 bases, and 6 bases stayed unmatched. The CDR3 protein is CASSATGGGAEAFF. DNA for the CDR3: TGTGCCAGCAGTGCGACAGGGGGAGGTGCTGAAGCTTTCTTT.

The CDR3 DNA reads TGCGCCAGCAGCTCACAGGGAACTTTATCTGAAGCTTTCTTT. This gives the protein CASSSQGTLSEAFF. V gene TRBV5-1 combines with J gene TRBJ1-1, with D possibly being TRBD1 (6 bases). The CDR3 spans 14 residues. Trimming removed 3 bases at V and 6 bases at J, with 15 bases between. Germline lookup yields CDR1 SGHRS and CDR2 YFSETQ.